Below, 24 T cell receptor beta chains from the same sample are listed, as sequenced in a study of tumor-infiltrating lymphocytes in oesophageal squamous cell carcinoma. Each CDR3 protein gets one entry after TCRdb re-called the PCR reads with MiXCR. The sample lists about 10,000 distinct CDR3 sequences, about 61% occurring once. Material: esophageal tumor tissue. The receptor set was obtained from a male donor with esophageal squamous cell carcinoma.

The J gene is TRBJ2-4, the V gene TRBV12-3 or TRBV12-4; D unclear. The J call may be in error: the DNA end matches TRBJ2-7 better. CDR3 length equals 12 residues. The CDR3 DNA reads as TGTGCCAGCGCCCGGAATCAGAACGAGCAGTACTTC. This sequence encodes CASARNQNEQYF.

The V gene is TRBV6-8, the J gene TRBJ2-5; a weak D match, TRBD1 (5 bases). TRBJ2-7 explains the end of the DNA better; the J call may be wrong. The CDR3 contains 11 residues. Germline V gene sequence: CDR1 MNHGY, CDR2 SAAAGT. The CDR3 sequence: CASSYRGEQYF. The CDR3 DNA follows: TGTGCCAGCAGTTACAGGGGCGAGCAGTACTTC.

On this clonotype: Relative to the germline gene, one junction end is altered; a read error may explain this. The chain carries TRBV11-2 and TRBJ2-3, with D perhaps TRBD1 or TRBD2 (6 bases each). The CDR3 is made up of 14 amino acids. Germline V gene sequence: CDR1 SGHAT, CDR2 FQNNGV. The CDR3 nucleotides are TGTGCCAGCAGCCGAGGAGGGTCGGGGGCTGAAGCTTTCTTC. As protein: CASSRGGSGAEAFF.

The CDR3 reads CATQHSNEQYF. CDR3 in DNA: TGTGCCACCCAACATAGCAATGAGCAGTACTTC. The chain uses TRBV24-1 and TRBJ2-5; D gene ambiguous. V lost 9 bases, J lost 11 bases, and 15 bases lay in between. This CDR3 has 11 amino acids. Germline assignment: CDR1 KGHDR and CDR2 SFDVKD.

This chain connects TRBV6-1 to TRBJ2-1; tentatively, D is TRBD2 (6 bases). The better agreement between TRBJ2-7 and the DNA end casts doubt on the J call. Germline V lookup: CDR1 MNHNS, CDR2 SASEGT. The CDR3 covers 14 residues. CDR3 DNA: TGTGCCAGCAGGGCGACGGGGCTGGAGGGCGAGCAGTACTTC. Translating gives CASRATGLEGEQYF.

This sequence joins TRBV7-8 and TRBJ2-6; tentatively, D is TRBD1 (5 bases). The CDR3 has 16 amino acids. Trimming cost V 2 bases and J 2 bases, with 10 bases left between them. In germline, CDR1 is SGHVS, CDR2 FQNEAQ. The CDR3 region is CASSLQGLTGANVLTF. The CDR3 bases are TGTGCCAGCAGCTTACAGGGCCTCACTGGGGCCAACGTCCTGACTTTC.

The gene calls are TRBV7-3 and TRBJ1-4; D perhaps matches TRBD1 (5 bases). V was cut by 1 base and J by 13 bases, with 16 bases left in between. The germline CDR1 and CDR2 sequences are SGHTA and FQGTGA. The CDR3 extends over 14 amino acids. Here the CDR3 reads CASSLNDKGRTLFF. CDR3 coding DNA: TGTGCCAGCAGCTTAAATGACAAGGGGCGAACACTGTTTTTT.

The chain uses TRBV6-1 and TRBJ2-3; 10 bases line up with TRBD2. The DNA end is a closer match to TRBJ2-7, so the J assignment may be wrong. The CDR3 is made up of 14 amino acids. CDR1 and CDR2 from the germline V gene are MNHNS and SASEGT. The CDR3 DNA reads TGTGCCAGCAGTCCGGGACTAGCGTATTACGAGCAGTACTTC. This translates into CASSPGLAYYEQYF.

As DNA, the CDR3 is TGTGCCAGCAGTTACTCGATGGTTTTGGACCCCGGGGATGGCTACACCTTC. This sequence encodes CASSYSMVLDPGDGYTF. The J gene is TRBJ1-2, the V gene TRBV6-6; D is unresolved. This CDR3 comprises 17 residues. V was clipped by 0 bases and J by 6 bases, with 20 bases between them. Germline V CDR1 and CDR2: MNHNY, SVGAGI (reference sequence).

This clonotype was counted between two and nine times. This chain joins TRBV6-1 and TRBJ2-1, with 13 nucleotides matching TRBD2. CDR1 and CDR2 (germline): MNHNS, SASEGT. V was pared by 7 bases and J by 6 bases, with 9 bases of the junction left unmatched. The CDR3 extends over 16 amino acids. The CDR3 DNA reads TGTGCCAGCAAAGGACTAGCGGGAGCCTCGTTCAATGAGCAGTTCTTC. Protein: CASKGLAGASFNEQFF.

With respect to this clonotype: The CDR3 does not end in the conserved phenylalanine or tryptophan, so this is likely a read error. No DNA is shown, since the ends of the CDR3 on it are uncertain; the CDR3 is the one TCRdb lists. The chain carries TRBV7-3 and TRBJ2-6; TRBD1 is the table's D call, not checked against the DNA. The germline gives CDR1 SGHTA, CDR2 FQGTGA. 16 amino acids form the CDR3, both terminal residues included. The CDR3 is CASSRDSSGSPLHFGA.

This rearrangement joins TRBV7-3 to TRBJ2-7; 12 bases agree with TRBD2. The better agreement between TRBJ2-1 and the DNA end casts doubt on the J call. Germline lookup yields CDR1 SGHTA and CDR2 FQGTGA. The CDR3 consists of 15 residues. The CDR3: CASSPWTSGNNEQFF. CDR3 DNA sequence: TGTGCCAGCAGTCCCTGGACTAGCGGGAACAATGAGCAGTTCTTC.

This clonotype occurred a few times. This chain joins TRBV7-9 and TRBJ2-7; the D gene is possibly TRBD1 (6 bases). The germline V and J ends were trimmed by 2 bases and 2 bases, with 13 bases remaining between them. The CDR3 is 15 amino acids. Looked up from germline, CDR1 is SEHNR and CDR2 is FQNEAQ (reference sequence). The DNA for the CDR3 is TGTGCCAGCAGCTTACCGGGACACCTAACCTACGAGCAGTACTTC. Protein: CASSLPGHLTYEQYF.

The chain links TRBV7-9 to TRBJ2-5; D uncertain. Judging by the DNA end, TRBJ2-7 fits better; the J call may be wrong. In germline, CDR1 is SEHNR, CDR2 FQNEAQ (reference sequence). The CDR3 contains 17 residues. The CDR3 loop is CASSLGSARMLTYEQYF. Here the CDR3 DNA reads TGTGCCAGCAGCTTAGGATCAGCTCGGATGCTAACCTACGAGCAGTACTTC.

This clonotype was seen just once. The V call is TRBV28, the J call TRBJ2-3; D is perhaps TRBD1 (5 bases). This CDR3 is 15 amino acids long. With 3 bases removed from V and 2 bases from J, the gap between germline ends came to 12 bases. Germline V gene lookup returns CDR1 MDHEN and CDR2 SYDVKM. The CDR3, as DNA: TGTGCCAGCAGTTTCCAGACAGCCCACACAGATACGCAGTATTTT. It encodes CASSFQTAHTDTQYF.

The chain recombines TRBV27 with TRBJ2-5; possible D gene TRBD1, 6 bases. The J call may be mistaken, given a closer DNA end match to TRBJ2-7. CDR1 and CDR2 from the germline V gene are MNHEY and SMNVEV (reference sequence). The CDR3 consists of 16 residues. Here the CDR3 reads CASSLYGRGPSYEQYF. Here the CDR3 DNA reads TGTGCCAGCAGTTTATACGGCAGGGGCCCTTCCTACGAGCAGTACTTC.

V is TRBV7-2 and J is TRBJ2-1; 11 nucleotides line up with TRBD2. The CDR3 extends over 18 amino acids. The V gene end was trimmed by 4 bases and the J gene end by 3 bases; junction bases not matched to a gene: 11. The germline V gene has CDR1 SGHTA and CDR2 FQGNSA. CDR3 sequence (DNA): TGTGCCAGCAGCTCATCGTTAGCGGGAGGGAGTGGCTACAATGAGCAGTTCTTC. This gives the protein CASSSSLAGGSGYNEQFF.

This clonotype was seen repeatedly, ten times or more. The V gene is TRBV7-6, the J gene TRBJ2-5; the D is unclear. The end of the DNA is better explained by TRBJ2-7, so the J call may be wrong. Looked up from germline, CDR1 is SGHVS and CDR2 is FNYEAQ. The CDR3 consists of 11 residues. CDR3: CASSPGGEQYF. CDR3 sequence (DNA): TGTGCCAGCAGCCCCGGTGGCGAGCAGTACTTC.

The chain is built from TRBV29-1 and TRBJ1-2, with unresolved D. Germline values: CDR1 SQVTM, CDR2 ANQGSEA. Trimming removed 8 bases from V and 2 bases from J, with 9 bases in between. This CDR3 spans 11 amino acids. The CDR3 DNA is TGCAGCACCCACGGGAACTATGGCTACACCTTC. Its translation is CSTHGNYGYTF. Supplemented by reference TRBV29-1 and TRBJ1-2, the full variable domain reads SAVISQKPSRDICQRGTSLTIQCQVDSQVTMMFWYRQQPGQSLTLIATANQGSEATYESGFVIDKFPISRPNLTFSTLTVSNMSPEDSSIYLCSTHGNYGYTFGSGTRLTVV.

The rearrangement uses TRBV6-6 and TRBJ2-5; D tentatively reads TRBD1 or TRBD2 (5 bases each). Gene TRBJ2-1 matches the end of the DNA better, so the J call may be wrong. CDR1 and CDR2 (germline): MNHNY, SVGAGI (reference sequence). The CDR3 spans 15 residues. The CDR3 here is CASSYGTGRVNEQFF. For the CDR3, the DNA is TGTGCCAGCAGTTACGGGACGGGCAGGGTCAATGAGCAGTTCTTC.

The gene calls are TRBV6-1 and TRBJ2-3; D gene uncertain. The DNA end is a closer match to TRBJ1-1, so the J assignment may be wrong. Germline V gene sequence: CDR1 MNHNS, CDR2 SASEGT. There are 12 residues in the CDR3. CDR3 protein: CASRPPQIEAFF. In DNA, the CDR3 is TGTGCCAGCAGACCCCCCCAGATAGAAGCTTTCTTT.

This clonotype is medium-sized (0.01 to 0.1%) by share. The chain is built from TRBV14 and TRBJ2-5; 12 positions agree with TRBD2. CDR3 size: 17 residues. J was trimmed by 5 bases and V by 0 bases; bases with no gene match: 7. CDR1 and CDR2 (germline): SGHDN, FVKESK. CDR3 amino acids: CASSQDVRLAGVETQYF. CDR3 bases: TGTGCCAGCAGCCAAGATGTCAGACTAGCGGGAGTGGAGACCCAGTACTTC.

The chain couples TRBV7-9 to TRBJ2-4; D may be TRBD1 or TRBD2 (6 bases each). CDR1 is SEHNR and CDR2 is FQNEAQ in the germline V gene (reference sequence). Trimming pared 6 bases from V and 0 bases from J, leaving 15 bases between. CDR3 size: 16 residues. The CDR3, as DNA: TGTGCCAGCAGTCTACAGGGACTGAAAGCCAAAAACATTCAGTACTTC. Encoded protein: CASSLQGLKAKNIQYF.

Judged by abundance, this clonotype is medium-sized. V gene TRBV24-1 combines with J gene TRBJ2-5; 7 positions match TRBD1. V gave up 4 bases and J gave up 1 base; unmatched junction bases: 5. CDR1 is KGHDR and CDR2 is SFDVKD in the germline V gene. The CDR3 is 15 amino acids. The CDR3 nucleotides are TGTGCCACCAGTGACCCCGGACAGGTCCAAGAGACCCAGTACTTC. Translated: CATSDPGQVQETQYF.